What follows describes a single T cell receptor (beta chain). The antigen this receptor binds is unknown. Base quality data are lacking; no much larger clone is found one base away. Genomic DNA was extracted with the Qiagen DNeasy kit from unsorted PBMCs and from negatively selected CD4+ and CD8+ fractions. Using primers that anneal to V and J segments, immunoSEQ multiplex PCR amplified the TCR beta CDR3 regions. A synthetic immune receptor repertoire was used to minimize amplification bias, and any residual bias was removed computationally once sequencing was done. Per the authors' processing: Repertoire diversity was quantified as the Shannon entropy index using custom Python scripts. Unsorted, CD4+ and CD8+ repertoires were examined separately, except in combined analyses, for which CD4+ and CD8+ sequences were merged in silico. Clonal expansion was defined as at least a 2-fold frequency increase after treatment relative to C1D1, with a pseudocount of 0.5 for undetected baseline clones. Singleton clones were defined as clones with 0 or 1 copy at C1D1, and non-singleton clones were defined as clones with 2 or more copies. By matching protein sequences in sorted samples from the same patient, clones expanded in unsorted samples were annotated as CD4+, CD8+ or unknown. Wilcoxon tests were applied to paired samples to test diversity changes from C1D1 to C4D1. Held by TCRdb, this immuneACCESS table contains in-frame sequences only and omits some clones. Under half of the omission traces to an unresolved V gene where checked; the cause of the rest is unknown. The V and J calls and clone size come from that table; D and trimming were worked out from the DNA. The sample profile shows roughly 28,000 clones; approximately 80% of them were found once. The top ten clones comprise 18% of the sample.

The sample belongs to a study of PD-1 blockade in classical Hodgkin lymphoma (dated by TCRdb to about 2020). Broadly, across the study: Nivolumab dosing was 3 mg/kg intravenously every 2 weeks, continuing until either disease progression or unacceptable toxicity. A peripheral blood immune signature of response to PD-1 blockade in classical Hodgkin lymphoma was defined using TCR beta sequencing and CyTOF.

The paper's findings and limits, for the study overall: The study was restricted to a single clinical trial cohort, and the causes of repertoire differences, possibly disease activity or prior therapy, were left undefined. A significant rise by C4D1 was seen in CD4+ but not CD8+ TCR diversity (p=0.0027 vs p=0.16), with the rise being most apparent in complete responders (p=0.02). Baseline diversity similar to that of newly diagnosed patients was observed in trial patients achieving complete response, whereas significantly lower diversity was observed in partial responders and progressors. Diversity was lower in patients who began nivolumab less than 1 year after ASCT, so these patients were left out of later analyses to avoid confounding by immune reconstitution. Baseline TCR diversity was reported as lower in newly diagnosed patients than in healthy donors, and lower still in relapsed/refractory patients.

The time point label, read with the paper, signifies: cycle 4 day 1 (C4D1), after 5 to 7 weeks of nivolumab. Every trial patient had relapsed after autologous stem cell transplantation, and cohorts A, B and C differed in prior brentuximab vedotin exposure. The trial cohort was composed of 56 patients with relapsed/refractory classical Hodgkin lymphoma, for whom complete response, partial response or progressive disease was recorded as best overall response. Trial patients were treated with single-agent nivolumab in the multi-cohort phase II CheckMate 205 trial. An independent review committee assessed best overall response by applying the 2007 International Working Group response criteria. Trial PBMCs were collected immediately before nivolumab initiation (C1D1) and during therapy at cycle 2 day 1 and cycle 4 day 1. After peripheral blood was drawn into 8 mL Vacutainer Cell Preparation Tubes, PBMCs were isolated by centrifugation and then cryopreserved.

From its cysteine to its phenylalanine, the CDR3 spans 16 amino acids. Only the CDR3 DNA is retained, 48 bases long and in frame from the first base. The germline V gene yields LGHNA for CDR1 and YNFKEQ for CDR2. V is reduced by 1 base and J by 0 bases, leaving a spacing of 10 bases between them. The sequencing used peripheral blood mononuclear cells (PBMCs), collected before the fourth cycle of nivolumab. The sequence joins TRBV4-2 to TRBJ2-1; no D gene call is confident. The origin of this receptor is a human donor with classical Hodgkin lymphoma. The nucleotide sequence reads TGTGCCAGCAGCCAAGCCCGATCGAGCTCCTACAATGAGCAGTTCTTC. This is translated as CASSQARSSSYNEQFF.